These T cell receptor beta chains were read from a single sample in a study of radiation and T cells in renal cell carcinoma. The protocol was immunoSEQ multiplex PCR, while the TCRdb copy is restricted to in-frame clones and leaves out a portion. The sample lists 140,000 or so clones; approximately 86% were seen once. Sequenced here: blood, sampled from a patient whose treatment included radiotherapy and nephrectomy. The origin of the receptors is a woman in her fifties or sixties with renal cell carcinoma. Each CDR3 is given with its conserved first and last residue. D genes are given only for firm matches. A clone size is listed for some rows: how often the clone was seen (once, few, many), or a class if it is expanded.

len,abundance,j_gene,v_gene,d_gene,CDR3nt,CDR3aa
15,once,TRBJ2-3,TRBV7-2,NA,TGTGCCAGCAGCCGGACAACCAGCGGCACAGATACGCAGTATTTT,CASSRTTSGTDTQYF
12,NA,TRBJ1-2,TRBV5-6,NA,TGTGCCAGCAGCCTGAGGACCTATGGCTACACCTTC,CASSLRTYGYTF
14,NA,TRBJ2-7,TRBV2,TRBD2,TGTGCCAGCAGCAGGACTAGCGGGGGTTACGAGCAGTACTTC,CASSRTSGGYEQYF
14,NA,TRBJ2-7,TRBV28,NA,TGTGCCAGCAGGCTCGGGACTGCTCCGGCCGAGCAGTACTTC,CASRLGTAPAEQYF
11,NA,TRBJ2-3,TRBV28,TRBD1,TGTGCCAGCAGTGAAGCCCGGGACAGGTATTTT,CASSEARDRYF
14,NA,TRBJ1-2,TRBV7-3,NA,TGTGCCAGCAGCTTGGAGCATGCTTCGGATGGCTACACCTTC,CASSLEHASDGYTF
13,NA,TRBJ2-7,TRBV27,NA,TGTGCCAGCAGGGGACGGAGCTCCTACGAGCAGTACTTC,CASRGRSSYEQYF
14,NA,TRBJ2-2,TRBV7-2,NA,TGTGCCAGCAGCTTAGCTTTCGCAAACGGGGAGCTGTTTTTT,CASSLAFANGELFF
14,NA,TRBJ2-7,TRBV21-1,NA,TGTGCCAGGGAGGGGGACGGGAGACCCTACGAGCAGTACTTC,CAREGDGRPYEQYF
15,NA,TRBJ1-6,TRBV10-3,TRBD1,TGTGCCATCAGAGACAGGGGCGAACTCAATTCACCCCTCCACTTT,CAIRDRGELNSPLHF
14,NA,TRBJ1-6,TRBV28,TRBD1,TGTGCCAGCAGGGGGGACAGGGTGAATTCACCCCTCCACTTT,CASRGDRVNSPLHF
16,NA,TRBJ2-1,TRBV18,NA,TGTGCCAGCTCACCACTCGGAACAGGGAAGGACAATGAGCAGTTCTTC,CASSPLGTGKDNEQFF
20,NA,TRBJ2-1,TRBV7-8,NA,TGTGCCAGCAGCCCTGGACAGGTAGGCCCATGGGACTTTGCCTACAATGAGCAGTTCTTC,CASSPGQVGPWDFAYNEQFF
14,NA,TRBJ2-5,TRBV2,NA,TGTGCCAGCTCTAAGGGGGAGTTCCAAGAGACCCAGTACTTC,CASSKGEFQETQYF
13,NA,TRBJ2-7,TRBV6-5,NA,TGTGCCAGCAGGGCCGGGTCGTCCTACGAGCAGTACTTC,CASRAGSSYEQYF
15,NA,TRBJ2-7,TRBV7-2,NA,TGTGCCAGCAGCCCAGGGGGAACTAGCCGCTACGAGCAGTACTTC,CASSPGGTSRYEQYF
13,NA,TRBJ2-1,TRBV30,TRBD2,TGTGCCTGGAGTCCCGGGAGGATCGATGAGCAGTTCTTC,CAWSPGRIDEQFF
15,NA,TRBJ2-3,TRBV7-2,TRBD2,TGTGCCAGCAGCTCTTGGACTAGGAGCACAGATACGCAGTATTTT,CASSSWTRSTDTQYF
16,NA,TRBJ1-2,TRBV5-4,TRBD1,TGTGCCAGCAGACCTGGGACAGGTTTCCCTGACTATGGCTACACCTTC,CASRPGTGFPDYGYTF
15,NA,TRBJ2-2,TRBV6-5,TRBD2,TGTGCCAGCACGCGGACTAGCGGGAGTACCGGGGAGCTGTTTTTT,CASTRTSGSTGELFF
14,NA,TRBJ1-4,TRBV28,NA,TGTGCCAGCAGTCTCCACAGGGAGGGCGAAAAACTGTTTTTT,CASSLHREGEKLFF
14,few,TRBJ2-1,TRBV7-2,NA,TGTGCCAGCAGCTTAGCGGGAGGGGGCAATGAGCAGTTCTTC,CASSLAGGGNEQFF
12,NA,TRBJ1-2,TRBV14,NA,TGTGCCAGCAGCCAAGATGGGTATGGCTACACCTTC,CASSQDGYGYTF
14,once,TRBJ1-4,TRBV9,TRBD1,TGTGCCAGTGGGGTGGGGACAGCTAATGAAAAACTGTTTTTT,CASGVGTANEKLFF
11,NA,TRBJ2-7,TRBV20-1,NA,TGCAGTGCTAACACTGACTACGAGCAGTACTTC,CSANTDYEQYF
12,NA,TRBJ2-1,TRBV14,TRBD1,TGTGCCAGCAGCCAGTACAGGGGTGAGCAGTTCTTC,CASSQYRGEQFF
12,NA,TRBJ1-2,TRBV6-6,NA,TGTGCCAGCAGGGGGGGGCAGCAAGGCTACACCTTC,CASRGGQQGYTF
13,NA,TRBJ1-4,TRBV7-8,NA,TGTGCCAGCAGCTCCCCCGCGCGAGAAAAACTGTTTTTT,CASSSPAREKLFF
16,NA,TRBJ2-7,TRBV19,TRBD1,TGTGCCAGTAGTATAGGAAGGAGAGACAGGGGGTACGAGCAGTACTTC,CASSIGRRDRGYEQYF
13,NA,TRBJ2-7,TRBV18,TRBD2,TGTGCCAGCTCTAACGGACTAGCAGGGGAGCAGTACTTC,CASSNGLAGEQYF
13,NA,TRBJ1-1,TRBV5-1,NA,TGCGCCAGCAGCAAGGTACCTAACACTGAAGCTTTCTTT,CASSKVPNTEAFF
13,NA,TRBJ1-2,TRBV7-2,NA,TGTGCCAGCAGCCCCCCAGGCGACTATGGCTACACCTTC,CASSPPGDYGYTF
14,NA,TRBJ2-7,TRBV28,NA,TGTGCCAGCAGTGGAGCTTCTGTCTCCTACGAGCAGTACTTC,CASSGASVSYEQYF
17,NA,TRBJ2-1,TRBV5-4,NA,TGTGCCAGCAGCTTTGGCGGGGGCCTGAGCTCCTACAATGAGCAGTTCTTC,CASSFGGGLSSYNEQFF
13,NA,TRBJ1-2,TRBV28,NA,TGTGCCAGCAGTCCCCCCATGGCATATGGCTACACCTTC,CASSPPMAYGYTF
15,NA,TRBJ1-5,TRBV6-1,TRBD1,TGTGCCAGCAGTGGAGGGACAGGGTTAAATCAGCCCCAGCATTTT,CASSGGTGLNQPQHF
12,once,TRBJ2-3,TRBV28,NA,TGTGCCAGCAGTCCCGACTCTTATACGCAGTATTTT,CASSPDSYTQYF
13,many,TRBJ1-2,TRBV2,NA,TGTGCCAGCAGCCTCGAGTCGAGCTATGGCTACACCTTC,CASSLESSYGYTF
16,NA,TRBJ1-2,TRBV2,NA,TGTGCCAGCAGTGAAGCGCTGAAAACAGGCATCTCTGGCTACACCTTC,CASSEALKTGISGYTF
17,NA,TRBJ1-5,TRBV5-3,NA,TGTGCCAGAAGCTTGGTATGGGATACCTATAGCAATCAGCCCCAGCATTTT,CARSLVWDTYSNQPQHF
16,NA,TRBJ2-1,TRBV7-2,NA,TGTGCCAGCAGCGCCGCGGGGGCGCGTGGCTACAATGAGCAGTTCTTC,CASSAAGARGYNEQFF
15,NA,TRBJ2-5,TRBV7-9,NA,TGTGCCAGCAGCCTTCCGAAGGGTTCCCAAGAGACCCAGTACTTC,CASSLPKGSQETQYF
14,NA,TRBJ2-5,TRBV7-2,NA,TGTGCCAGCAGCTTAAGCCCCGCCGGGGAGGTCCCGTACTTC,CASSLSPAGEVPYF
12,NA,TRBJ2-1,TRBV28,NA,TGTGCCAGCAGTCGCCAGTACAATGAGCAGTTCTTC,CASSRQYNEQFF
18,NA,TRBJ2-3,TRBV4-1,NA,TGCGCCAGCAGCCAAGGGCGGTTTTCGGGCCTCAACAGAGATACGCAGTATTTT,CASSQGRFSGLNRDTQYF
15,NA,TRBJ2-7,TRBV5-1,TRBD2,TGCGCCAGCAGCTTGGCACTAGCGGGGGTTGCCGAGCAGTACTTC,CASSLALAGVAEQYF
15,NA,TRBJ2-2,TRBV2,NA,TGTGCCAGCAGTCTACTAGTTTCGAACACCGGGGAGCTGTTTTTT,CASSLLVSNTGELFF
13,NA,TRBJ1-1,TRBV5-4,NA,TGTGCCAGCAGCTTAGGGGGGCCGGGTGAAGCTTTCTTT,CASSLGGPGEAFF